This T cell receptor beta chain is drawn from a study of T-cell memory formation after mild COVID-19. Study in general: Clusters of TCRs were largely donor specific.

The CDR3 is made up of 12 amino acids. Trimming shortened V by 4 bases and J by 6 bases, and 10 bases separated the two germline ends. CDR1 and CDR2 (germline): SGHDT, YYEEEE. Study conclusions and caveats: Some clones that responded were present in memory (sampled pre-infection), which suggests cross-reactive memory joined.

In this sample, this clonotype turned up many times. Its antigen is undetermined. TCRdb re-called the 5' RACE reads with MiXCR, one entry per CDR3 protein. The sample lists roughly 450,000 distinct CDR3 sequences, roughly 18% occurring once. Sequencing was carried out using PBMCs or a T cell subset sorted from them (not recorded which). The sequence was obtained from an adult woman who had mild COVID-19 (a few samples of this study predate the infection). Cell type and time point are not known. The chain has TRBV5-6 and TRBJ1-2; D call uncertain. The CDR3 DNA sequence: TGTGCCAGCAGCCCTGCTGGGGATGGCTACACCTTC. Translation gives CASSPAGDGYTF.